A selection of T cell receptor beta chains follows, all from one sample in a study of shared clonotypes between healthy human individuals. TCRdb's table, derived via immunoSEQ multiplex PCR, lists solely in-frame clones and lacks some. The sample holds approximately 2.1 million clones, approximately 93% seen once. The sequencing input was naive CD4+ T cells from PBMCs. These receptors came from a young man in good health. Some clones in this sample may be carry-over from other donors' samples. The CDR3 runs from the conserved cysteine through the conserved F or W. Each record gives: V gene, D gene, J gene, clone size, CDR3 protein, CDR3 DNA. The D gene is left open where the match is weak. Clone size is not always given. Where it is, it says once, few, many or a class for expanded clones.

>TRBV2|-|TRBJ1-4|few
CASSRDKWFEKLFF
TGTGCCAGCAGCAGGGACAAATGGTTTGAAAAACTGTTTTTT
>TRBV5-6|-|TRBJ2-3|once
CASSLQGVGTDTQYF
TGTGCCAGCAGCTTACAGGGAGTCGGGACAGATACGCAGTATTTT
>TRBV19|-|TRBJ2-3|-
CASSAGHTQYF
TGTGCCAGTAGTGCAGGACATACGCAGTATTTT
>TRBV7-3|-|TRBJ2-3|-
CASSFGADTQYF
TGTGCCAGCAGCTTCGGGGCAGATACGCAGTATTTT
>TRBV27|-|TRBJ2-3|-
CASSTASRGTQYF
TGTGCCAGCAGTACCGCCTCAAGGGGAACGCAGTATTTT
>TRBV5-1|TRBD1|TRBJ2-5|once
CASSPGYYGTAVQETQYF
TGCGCCAGCAGCCCGGGTTATTACGGGACAGCTGTCCAAGAGACCCAGTACTTC
>TRBV5-1|TRBD1|TRBJ2-7|-
CASSLTGTLSYEQYF
TGCGCCAGCAGCCTGACAGGGACCCTCTCCTACGAGCAGTACTTC
>TRBV30|-|TRBJ1-5|-
CAWSLGFSNQPQHF
TGTGCCTGGAGTCTAGGGTTTAGCAATCAGCCCCAGCATTTT
>TRBV5-4|-|TRBJ2-5|-
CASSSRTGGETQYF
TGTGCCAGCAGCTCCAGGACAGGAGGGGAGACCCAGTACTTC
>TRBV9|TRBD1|TRBJ2-1|-
CASSVAGQDNEQFF
TGTGCCAGCAGCGTAGCGGGACAGGACAATGAGCAGTTCTTC
>TRBV28|-|TRBJ1-5|-
CASSLPGAQPQHF
TGTGCCAGCAGTTTGCCAGGGGCCCAGCCCCAGCATTTT
>TRBV29-1|TRBD1|TRBJ2-6|-
CSVEVIQGPGANVLTF
TGCAGCGTTGAAGTGATACAGGGGCCTGGGGCCAACGTCCTGACTTTC
>TRBV15|-|TRBJ2-2|-
CATRTGNTGELFF
TGTGCCACCAGGACAGGGAACACCGGGGAGCTGTTTTTT
>TRBV7-9|-|TRBJ2-3|-
CASSPTTGYTDTQYF
TGTGCCAGCAGCCCGACCACGGGGTACACAGATACGCAGTATTTT
>TRBV2|-|TRBJ2-3|-
CASSETPSDRTDTQYF
TGTGCCAGCAGTGAAACCCCAAGCGACCGCACAGATACGCAGTATTTT
>TRBV4-2|-|TRBJ1-5|-
CASSQEKGYSNQPQHF
TGTGCCAGCAGCCAAGAGAAGGGTTATAGCAATCAGCCCCAGCATTTT
>TRBV5-6|-|TRBJ1-3|once
CASSFYRTNSGNTIYF
TGTGCCAGCAGCTTTTACAGGACCAACTCTGGAAACACCATATATTTT
>TRBV29-1|-|TRBJ1-1|-
CSVEEGGERAFF
TGCAGCGTTGAAGAGGGTGGGGAGCGAGCTTTCTTT
>TRBV19|-|TRBJ1-5|-
CAAARGINQPQHF
TGTGCCGCAGCGCGGGGAATCAATCAGCCCCAGCATTTT
>TRBV18|-|TRBJ1-1|-
CASSPERTNTEAFF
TGTGCCAGCTCACCGGAACGGACCAACACTGAAGCTTTCTTT
>TRBV4-2|-|TRBJ2-7|-
CASSQLRVSEQYF
TGTGCCAGCAGCCAACTCAGGGTTTCCGAGCAGTACTTC
>TRBV2|TRBD1|TRBJ2-1|-
CASSRQGGLDEQFF
TGTGCCAGCAGCCGACAGGGGGGGCTTGATGAGCAGTTCTTC
>TRBV28|-|TRBJ1-1|-
CASRRGGGTEAFF
TGTGCCAGCAGACGAGGCGGGGGGACTGAAGCTTTCTTT
>TRBV10-3|TRBD1|TRBJ1-5|-
CATSDRGKSNQPQHF
TGTGCCACGTCGGACAGGGGGAAAAGCAATCAGCCCCAGCATTTT
>TRBV5-4|-|TRBJ2-7|-
CASSLFGSYEQYF
TGTGCCAGCAGCCTGTTCGGCTCCTACGAGCAGTACTTC
>TRBV28|-|TRBJ1-5|-
CASSLHSGVSQPQHF
TGTGCCAGCAGTTTACATTCCGGGGTCAGTCAGCCCCAGCATTTT